This TCR beta chain was captured in a study of blood T cells in healthy people across ages. General study results and limits: Unsorted PBMCs blocked a conclusive comparison of naive and antigen-experienced cells.

The CDR3 spans 16 residues. CDR1 and CDR2 from the germline V gene are SGHVS and FNYEAQ. J was trimmed by 4 bases and V by 5 bases; bases with no gene match: 12. Using a J-beta primer mix together with a sample-barcoded 5' primer, a second PCR was run for about 7 to 12 cycles. TCRdb re-called the 5' RACE reads with MiXCR, one entry per CDR3 protein. The sample lists roughly 640,000 distinct CDR3 sequences, about 30% occurring once. All donors came from Russia, were Caucasian and healthy, and spanned ages about 6 to 100. Per-sample yields of isolated PBMCs were at least 6 million. This clonotype has ten or more counts. The antigen is unknown.

Sequencing was done on a sample of blood. The chain recombines TRBV7-6 with TRBJ2-5, with 8 positions matching TRBD2. The TCR was taken from a woman aged 80 or older in good health. The CDR3 DNA sequence: TGTGCCAGCAGCACTGTCGGGGGGGGCAGAGGAGAGACCCAGTACTTC. The encoded protein is CASSTVGGGRGETQYF.